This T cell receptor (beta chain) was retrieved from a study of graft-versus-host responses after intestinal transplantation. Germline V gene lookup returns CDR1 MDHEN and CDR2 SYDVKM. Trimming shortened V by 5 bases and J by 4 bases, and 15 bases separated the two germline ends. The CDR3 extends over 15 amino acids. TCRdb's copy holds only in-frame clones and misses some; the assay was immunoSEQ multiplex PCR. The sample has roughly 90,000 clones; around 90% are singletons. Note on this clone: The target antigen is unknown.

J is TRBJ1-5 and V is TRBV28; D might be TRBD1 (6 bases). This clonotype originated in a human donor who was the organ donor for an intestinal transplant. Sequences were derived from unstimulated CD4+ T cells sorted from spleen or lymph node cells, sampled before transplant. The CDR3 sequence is CASSIGGGGNQPQHF. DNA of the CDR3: TGTGCCAGCAGTATTGGGGGCGGGGGGAATCAGCCCCAGCATTTT.